Following are 24 T cell receptor beta chains from one sample sequenced in a study of blood T cell repertoires in COVID-19. Sequencing used immunoSEQ multiplex PCR; TCRdb keeps in-frame clones, though not all of them. The sample includes under 300,000 clones, 70% to 85% of them seen just once. Sample: peripheral blood. All receptors come from a woman older than 75 with acute or convalescent COVID-19.

The J gene is TRBJ1-2, the V gene TRBV7-9; 8 nucleotides line up with TRBD1. CDR1 and CDR2 (germline): SEHNR, FQNEAQ (reference sequence). The junction had 19 bases not matched to a gene; V was cut back by 10 bases and J by 6 bases. The CDR3 spans 16 residues. The CDR3 DNA reads as TGTGCCACCACCCCAGGGGGCTCCAGCATAAACGATGGCTACACCTTC. It translates to CATTPGGSSINDGYTF. The whole variable domain, remainder taken from reference TRBV7-9 and TRBJ1-2, is DTGVSQNPRHKITKRGQNVTFRCDPISEHNRLYWYRQTLGQGPEFLTYFQNEAQLEKSRLLSDRFSAERPKGSFSTLEIQRTEQGDSAMYLCATTPGGSSINDGYTFGSGTRLTVV.

This rearrangement joins TRBV18 to TRBJ2-2; D remains unclear. The length of the CDR3 is 14 residues. Trimming took 4 bases from V and 0 from J, leaving 6 bases between them. CDR1 is KGHSH, CDR2 LQKENI, per germline. In DNA form, the CDR3 reads TGTGCCAGCTCACGGCAAACGAACACCGGGGAGCTGTTTTTT. Translated, it gives CASSRQTNTGELFF.

In its sample, this clone was seen once. The chain uses TRBV7-2 and TRBJ2-7, with 11 nucleotides matching TRBD1. After removal of 6 bases from V and 3 bases from J, the junction contained 13 bases not matched to a gene. Germline CDR1 and CDR2: SGHTA and FQGNSA. The CDR3 spans 17 residues. Here the CDR3 reads CASSLILPGQGDYEQYF. The CDR3 DNA reads as TGTGCCAGCAGTCTCATCCTTCCGGGACAGGGGGACTACGAGCAGTACTTC.

The chain has TRBV27 and TRBJ2-2; no reliable D call. The V gene's germline CDR1 is MNHEY and CDR2 SMNVEV (reference sequence). This CDR3 region has 12 residues. V lost 6 bases, J lost 4 bases, and 6 bases lay in between. The CDR3 region is CASSPSTGELFF. In DNA, the CDR3 is TGTGCCAGCAGCCCTAGCACCGGGGAGCTGTTTTTT.

V usage is TRBV12-3 or TRBV12-4 and J usage is TRBJ1-1, with D possibly TRBD1 on 6 matching bases. There are 13 residues in the CDR3. Trimming left V 7 bases short and J 1 base short, with 10 bases between. The CDR3 reads CASTPDRNTEAFF. The CDR3 DNA reads as TGTGCCAGCACCCCGGACAGGAACACTGAAGCTTTCTTT.

The chain joins TRBV27 to TRBJ2-6; 8 bases match TRBD2. The ends lost 3 bases at V and 3 bases at J; junction bases unmatched: 13. Germline loops: CDR1 MNHEY, CDR2 SMNVEV (reference sequence). The CDR3 has 19 residues. CDR3 nucleotides: TGTGCCAGCAGTTTCCGCCTCGGGGGGGGCTTAGGTGGGGCCAACGTCCTGACTTTC. This codes for CASSFRLGGGLGGANVLTF.

This chain joins TRBV5-1 and TRBJ1-1; weak D call: TRBD1 (5 bases). Germline V gene sequence: CDR1 SGHRS, CDR2 YFSETQ. V dropped 0 bases and J dropped 4 bases, with 13 bases sitting between them. The CDR3 has 15 amino acids. The CDR3 bases are TGCGCCAGCAGCTTGGGGCAGGCGGGGACCACTGAAGCTTTCTTT. Amino acid sequence: CASSLGQAGTTEAFF.

This clone came up a few times. The CDR3 DNA follows: TGTGCCAGCAGCTTTCAGGGATTTACGAACACTGAAGCTTTCTTT. It encodes CASSFQGFTNTEAFF. V gene TRBV7-9 combines with J gene TRBJ1-1; tentative D call: TRBD1 (5 bases). Trimming stripped 3 bases from V and 1 base from J, with 12 bases between. Per germline, CDR1 SEHNR and CDR2 FQNEAQ (reference sequence). This CDR3 comprises 15 residues.

V and J are TRBV5-6 and TRBJ2-2; 7 bases agree with TRBD1. Per the germline V gene, CDR1 is SGHDT and CDR2 is YYEEEE. The CDR3 runs to 16 residues. With 0 bases clipped from V and 5 bases from J, the junction kept 7 bases outside the gene matches. CDR3 nucleotides: TGTGCCAGCAGCTTGGAGAGACAGGGAAGGACCGGGGAGCTGTTTTTT. It specifies CASSLERQGRTGELFF.

The chain links TRBV19 to TRBJ1-6; D is ambiguous. With 0 bases removed from V and 2 bases from J, the gap between germline ends came to 14 bases. CDR1 LNHDA and CDR2 SQIVND come from the germline V gene (reference sequence). The CDR3 totals 18 residues. In DNA, the CDR3 is TGTGCCAGTAGTATAGATCGAGGAACTCCGGCCTATAATTCACCCCTCCACTTT. Encoded protein: CASSIDRGTPAYNSPLHF.

The rearrangement joins TRBV9 to TRBJ2-2; 7 bases fit TRBD1. Trimming took 2 bases from V and 1 from J; bases not matched to a gene: 17. This CDR3 contains 20 residues. The germline V gene encodes CDR1 SGDLS and CDR2 YYNGEE. CDR3 protein: CASSVNPPGRNRGNTGELFF. For the CDR3, the DNA is TGTGCCAGCAGCGTTAACCCCCCCGGCCGGAACAGGGGGAACACCGGGGAGCTGTTTTTT.

The V call is TRBV5-1, the J call TRBJ1-2; D might be TRBD1 (5 bases). Germline CDR1 SGHRS, CDR2 YFSETQ. V was shortened by 3 bases and J by 8 bases, with 11 bases between the two germline ends. The CDR3 loop spans 12 amino acids. In DNA, the CDR3 is TGCGCCAGCAGCTCTTTGACAGACGGCTACACCTTC. This sequence encodes CASSSLTDGYTF.

The rearrangement links TRBV5-1 to TRBJ2-1, with TRBD2 matching 8 bases. Germline CDR1 and CDR2: SGHRS and YFSETQ. V trimming: 0 bases; J trimming: 8 bases; junction bases outside the gene matches: 4. The CDR3 covers 14 residues. DNA for the CDR3: TGCGCCAGCAGCTTGGAACCGGGAGGGGATGAGCAGTTCTTC. It encodes CASSLEPGGDEQFF. The whole variable domain, remainder taken from reference TRBV5-1 and TRBJ2-1, is KAGVTQTPRYLIKTRGQQVTLSCSPISGHRSVSWYQQTPGQGLQFLFEYFSETQRNKGNFPGRFSGRQFSNSRSEMNVSTLELGDSALYLCASSLEPGGDEQFFGPGTRLTVL.

The V and J genes are TRBV27 and TRBJ1-3; no definite D call. The CDR3 consists of 15 residues. V lost 4 bases and J 4 bases, leaving 14 bases between the germline ends. From germline, CDR1 is MNHEY and CDR2 SMNVEV (reference sequence). As DNA, the CDR3 is TGTGCCAGCAGTTCAGGTCGCTCGGGAGGAAACACCATATATTTT. This codes for CASSSGRSGGNTIYF.

The rearrangement joins TRBV28 to TRBJ1-6, with TRBD1 matching over 7 bases. Germline assignment: CDR1 MDHEN and CDR2 SYDVKM. The CDR3 totals 14 residues. Losses at the gene ends were 5 bases for V and 12 bases for J; bases not matched to a gene: 10. The CDR3 is CASSPGQAWGPLHF. CDR3 nucleotides: TGTGCCAGCAGTCCCGGACAGGCTTGGGGACCCCTCCACTTT.

The V gene is TRBV19, the J gene TRBJ1-4; TRBD1 is a possible D gene (5 bases). Germline V gives CDR1 LNHDA, CDR2 SQIVND (reference sequence). This CDR3 has 14 residues. The V gene lost 3 bases and the J gene lost 2 bases, with 7 bases spanning the gap. CDR3 region: CASSIDSTNEKLFF. Written as DNA, the CDR3 is TGTGCCAGTAGTATCGACAGTACTAATGAAAAACTGTTTTTT.

The chain carries TRBV10-2 and TRBJ2-7; D is possibly TRBD2 (6 bases). The germline gives CDR1 WSHSY, CDR2 SAAADI. Trimming left V 10 bases short and J 5 bases short, with 21 bases between. The CDR3 consists of 14 residues. The CDR3 reads CAIAGTAKVHEQYF. The CDR3 nucleotides are TGCGCCATCGCGGGGACGGCCAAGGTCCACGAGCAGTACTTC.

The rearrangement uses TRBV5-1 and TRBJ2-5; tentative D call: TRBD1 (6 bases). The CDR3 runs to 14 residues. V was cut by 2 bases and J by 4 bases, with 12 bases left in between. Looked up from germline, CDR1 is SGHRS and CDR2 is YFSETQ. CDR3 amino acids: CASSLTGLGETQYF. CDR3 nucleotide sequence: TGCGCCAGCAGCTTAACAGGGCTTGGAGAGACCCAGTACTTC. Full variable domain (rest looked up from reference TRBV5-1 and TRBJ2-5): KAGVTQTPRYLIKTRGQQVTLSCSPISGHRSVSWYQQTPGQGLQFLFEYFSETQRNKGNFPGRFSGRQFSNSRSEMNVSTLELGDSALYLCASSLTGLGETQYFGPGTRLLVL.

The J gene is TRBJ1-2, the V gene TRBV9; 9 bases map to TRBD1. Germline V gives CDR1 SGDLS, CDR2 YYNGEE. Trimming at V came to 4 bases and at J to 8 bases, leaving 15 bases not matched to a gene. The CDR3 totals 16 residues. CDR3 sequence: CASSPPGEQGAGGYTF. The CDR3 DNA reads as TGTGCCAGCAGCCCCCCAGGGGAACAGGGGGCTGGCGGCTACACCTTC.

This clone appeared a single time. The rearrangement uses TRBV10-2 and TRBJ2-2; D might be TRBD1 (6 bases). The CDR3 covers 16 residues. Germline-derived CDR1 and CDR2 are WSHSY and SAAADI. Deletions cut 2 bases from V and 0 bases from J, with 10 bases between. CDR3 loop: CASSELGHPNTGELFF. The CDR3 nucleotides are TGCGCCAGCAGTGAGCTGGGACACCCGAACACCGGGGAGCTGTTTTTT.

V and J are TRBV2 and TRBJ2-7; tentatively, D is TRBD1 (6 bases). This CDR3 spans 15 amino acids. The ends were cut back, 8 bases at V and 5 bases at J, with 22 bases in the middle. Germline CDR1 SNHLY, CDR2 FYNNEI. Here the CDR3 DNA reads TGTGCCAGCCTAAGACTCACAGGGCCCGGGGACGAGCAGTACTTC. Translated, it gives CASLRLTGPGDEQYF.

The rearrangement uses TRBV6-5 and TRBJ2-1; 9 bases fit TRBD1. This CDR3 is built from 12 residues. The junction had 8 bases not matched to a gene; V was cut back by 11 bases and J by 9 bases. The germline gives CDR1 MNHEY, CDR2 SVGAGI. DNA for the CDR3: TGTGCCGGAGGGACAGGGTGGGCTGAGCAGTTCTTC. Protein product: CAGGTGWAEQFF.

This chain links TRBV21-1 with TRBJ1-4; the table's D gene call, TRBD1, was not cross checked with the DNA. TRBV21-1 is a listed pseudogene. This CDR3 spans 17 amino acids. In nucleotides, the CDR3 is TGTGCCAGCAGCAAGACAAAAAGGAACTCAACTAATGAAAAACTGTTTTTT. Its translation: CASSKTKRNSTNEKLFF.

V usage is TRBV6-5 and J usage is TRBJ1-5; 9 nucleotides agree with TRBD1. Germline CDR1 is MNHEY and CDR2 is SVGAGI. J was trimmed by 11 bases and V by 0 bases; bases with no gene match: 2. CDR3 length: 13 amino acids. The CDR3 DNA sequence: TGTGCCAGCAGTTACTCGGACAGGGGATCCCAGCATTTT. Its translation: CASSYSDRGSQHF.